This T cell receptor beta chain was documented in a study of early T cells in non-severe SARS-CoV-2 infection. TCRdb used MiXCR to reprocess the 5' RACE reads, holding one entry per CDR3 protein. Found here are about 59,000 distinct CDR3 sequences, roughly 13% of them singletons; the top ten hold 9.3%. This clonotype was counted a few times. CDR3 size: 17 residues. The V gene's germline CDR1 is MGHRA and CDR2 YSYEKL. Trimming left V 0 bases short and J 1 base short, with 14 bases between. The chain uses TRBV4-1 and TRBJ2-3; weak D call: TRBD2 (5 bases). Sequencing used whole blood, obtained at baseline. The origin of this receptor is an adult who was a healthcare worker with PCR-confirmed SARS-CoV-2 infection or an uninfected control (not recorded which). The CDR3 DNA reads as TGCGCCAGCAGCCAAGAGAACCGGCCGAGGGGCACAGATACGCAGTATTTT. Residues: CASSQENRPRGTDTQYF.